Detailed here is one T cell receptor (beta chain). Its antigen is as yet unknown. These data belong to a study of shared clonotypes between healthy human individuals. Study findings and constraints: Depth of sequencing was expected to influence donor clonotype sharing. Compared with clonotypes that all four donors shared, non-shared clonotypes had lower generation probabilities. Some naive CD4 clonotypes, roughly 5%, turned up in common across a handful of donors.

The protocol was immunoSEQ multiplex PCR, while the TCRdb copy is restricted to in-frame clones and leaves out a portion. Found here are about 820,000 clones, around 92% of them singletons; the top ten hold approximately 25%. Naive CD8 cells were CD45RO-negative, positively selected for CCR7, excluding terminally differentiated effector memory CD45RA+ cells. Germline CDR1 and CDR2: GTSNPN and SVGIG (reference sequence). The V end lost 3 bases, the J end lost 0 bases, and 12 bases lay between the germline ends. The CDR3 is 14 amino acids. This chain uses TRBV30 with TRBJ2-7; D unresolved. The sequenced material came from naive CD8+ T cells sorted from blood. The sequence was obtained from a man aged 30 to 45 in good health. CDR3 coding DNA: TGTGCCTGGAGCAAGGGATCTCGCTCCTACGAGCAGTACTTC. Translating gives CAWSKGSRSYEQYF.